Shown below are 16 T cell receptor beta chains from a single sample sequenced in a study of cytomegalovirus exposure and HLA in healthy donors. The PCR made use of 60 Vbeta and 13 Jbeta primers. Sequencing was performed with immunoSEQ multiplex PCR; in TCRdb, only in-frame clones are kept and a portion is missing. The listing contains some 110,000 clones. Sequencing used PBMCs. The receptors here all came from a man aged 40-49 years in good health and CMV-seropositive.

This chain joins TRBV7-6 and TRBJ1-2, with TRBD1 as a possible D gene (5 bases). CDR3 length: 13 residues. Trimming removed 1 base from V and 5 bases from J, with 8 bases in between. The germline V gene has CDR1 SGHVS and CDR2 FNYEAQ. The CDR3 here is CASSLGSGYGYTF. CDR3 coding DNA: TGTGCCAGCAGCTTAGGATCAGGGTATGGCTACACCTTC.

The chain has TRBV2 and TRBJ1-2; D remains ambiguous. Trimming removed 7 bases from V and 6 bases from J, with 6 bases in between. This CDR3 is built from 10 residues. Germline CDR1 reads SNHLY; CDR2 reads FYNNEI. The CDR3 loop reads CASTRNGYTF. The CDR3 bases are TGTGCCAGCACCAGGAATGGCTACACCTTC.

The genes are TRBV7-8 and TRBJ2-7; D gene ambiguous. V was pared by 5 bases and J by 5 bases, with 22 bases between. This CDR3 contains 16 residues. Germline V gene sequence: CDR1 SGHVS, CDR2 FQNEAQ. CDR3 amino acids: CASSPGPLVDFHEQYF. CDR3 bases: TGTGCCAGCAGCCCCGGCCCCCTAGTCGATTTCCACGAGCAGTACTTC.

The rearrangement joins TRBV5-6 to TRBJ1-1; D is ambiguous. Germline V gene sequence: CDR1 SGHDT, CDR2 YYEEEE. The V end was cut by 0 bases, the J end by 7 bases, with 13 bases between. This CDR3 spans 14 amino acids. The CDR3 nucleotides read TGTGCCAGCAGCTTGGGGGCCGGGGAGGGTGAAGCTTTCTTT. Amino acids: CASSLGAGEGEAFF.

The V call is TRBV6-6, the J call TRBJ2-7; D perhaps matches TRBD2 (5 bases). Per the germline V gene, CDR1 is MNHNY and CDR2 is SVGAGI (reference sequence). Trimming stripped 5 bases from V and 3 bases from J, with 14 bases between. The CDR3 runs 14 residues. The CDR3 is CASSRRGTNYEQYF. CDR3 in DNA: TGTGCCAGCAGTAGACGGGGAACTAACTACGAGCAGTACTTC.

V usage is TRBV7-2 and J usage is TRBJ2-7; 7 bases align to TRBD2. V was clipped by 2 bases and J by 2 bases; unmatched bases: 3. The CDR3 extends over 14 amino acids. Per germline, CDR1 SGHTA and CDR2 FQGNSA. The CDR3 reads CASSLSLAAYEQYF. DNA for the CDR3: TGTGCCAGCAGCTTAAGTCTAGCGGCCTACGAGCAGTACTTC.

This chain uses TRBV28 with TRBJ2-7; 9 bases align to TRBD2. Losses at the gene ends were 7 bases for V and 5 bases for J; bases not matched to a gene: 3. This CDR3 has 12 residues. Germline V gene data show CDR1 as MDHEN and CDR2 as SYDVKM. The CDR3 DNA sequence: TGTGCCAGCACCCTAGCGGGAAACGAGCAGTACTTC. This sequence encodes CASTLAGNEQYF.

The chain uses TRBV7-7 and TRBJ2-2; the match to TRBD2 covers 8 bases. J was trimmed by 0 bases and V by 5 bases; bases with no gene match: 5. Germline values: CDR1 SSHAT, CDR2 FNYEAQ (reference sequence). The CDR3 sequence is 16 residues long. The CDR3 loop reads CASSPGLVANTGELFF. In DNA, the CDR3 is TGTGCCAGCAGCCCGGGACTAGTCGCGAACACCGGGGAGCTGTTTTTT. Using reference TRBV7-7 and TRBJ2-2 for the parts outside the CDR3, the full variable domain is GAGVSQSPRYKVTKRGQDVTLRCDPISSHATLYWYQQALGQGPEFLTYFNYEAQPDKSGLPSDRFSAERPEGSISTLTIQRTEQRDSAMYRCASSPGLVANTGELFFGEGSRLTVL.

The CDR3 DNA reads TGTGCCAGCAGCCCCCTGGGAGGGGTTCTTCAGCCCCAGCATTTT. Protein product: CASSPLGGVLQPQHF. This chain connects TRBV7-9 to TRBJ1-5; D is possibly TRBD1 (5 bases). Trimming removed 5 bases at V and 6 bases at J, with 17 bases between. The CDR3 loop spans 15 amino acids. CDR1 SEHNR and CDR2 FQNEAQ come from the germline V gene (reference sequence).

The chain's CDR3 is CASEEGIGEQFF. As DNA, the CDR3 is TGTGCCAGTGAAGAGGGAATTGGTGAGCAGTTCTTC. V is TRBV25-1 and J is TRBJ2-1; D may be TRBD2 (5 bases). V lost 9 bases, J lost 9 bases, and 15 bases lay in between. CDR1 is MGHDK, CDR2 SYGVNS, per germline. The CDR3 consists of 12 residues.

The V and J genes are TRBV18 and TRBJ2-6; unclear D gene. Per the germline V gene, CDR1 is KGHSH and CDR2 is LQKENI. The CDR3 covers 13 residues. The ends were cut back, 6 bases at V and 2 bases at J, with 5 bases in the middle. CDR3: CASSAAGANVLTF. The CDR3 nucleotides read TGTGCCAGCTCGGCAGCTGGGGCCAACGTCCTGACTTTC.

V and J are TRBV5-4 and TRBJ1-1; D remains ambiguous. The germline CDR1 and CDR2 sequences are SGHNT and YYREEE (reference sequence). This CDR3 contains 14 residues. The V and J ends lost 5 bases and 5 bases respectively, with 16 bases between them. The CDR3 coding sequence is TGTGCCAGCAGATCTTCTTGGGAGAGGACTGAAGCTTTCTTT. Residues: CASRSSWERTEAFF.

V and J are TRBV28 and TRBJ1-2, with a weak D call TRBD1 (6 bases). Trimming cost V 3 bases and J 5 bases, with 10 bases left between them. This CDR3 has 13 residues. Germline V gene lookup returns CDR1 MDHEN and CDR2 SYDVKM. CDR3: CASSFRGQYGYTF. The DNA for the CDR3 is TGTGCCAGCAGTTTCAGGGGCCAATATGGCTACACCTTC.

This chain links TRBV27 with TRBJ2-1; the match to TRBD2 covers 10 bases. CDR1 MNHEY and CDR2 SMNVEV come from the germline V gene (reference sequence). The CDR3 totals 14 residues. V lost 4 bases, J lost 5 bases, and 2 bases stayed unmatched. The CDR3: CASSSLAGDNEQFF. CDR3 nucleotides: TGTGCCAGCAGTTCCCTAGCGGGGGACAATGAGCAGTTCTTC.

The chain joins TRBV29-1 to TRBJ1-1; 9 bases map to TRBD1. This CDR3 is built from 14 residues. CDR1 and CDR2 (germline): SQVTM, ANQGSEA. Germline trimming cut 6 bases from V and 0 bases from J; bases unmatched to any gene: 5. The CDR3, as DNA: TGCAGCGTGAGGACAGGGGCCATGAACACTGAAGCTTTCTTT. It specifies CSVRTGAMNTEAFF.

V is TRBV5-6 and J is TRBJ2-1, with 8 bases matching TRBD1. The ends lost 2 bases at V and 4 bases at J; junction bases unmatched: 11. The CDR3 sequence is 17 residues long. CDR1 and CDR2 from the germline V gene are SGHDT and YYEEEE. CDR3 DNA sequence: TGTGCCAGCAGCTTACCAACCGGGACAGGAGTTTACAATGAGCAGTTCTTC. Protein sequence: CASSLPTGTGVYNEQFF.